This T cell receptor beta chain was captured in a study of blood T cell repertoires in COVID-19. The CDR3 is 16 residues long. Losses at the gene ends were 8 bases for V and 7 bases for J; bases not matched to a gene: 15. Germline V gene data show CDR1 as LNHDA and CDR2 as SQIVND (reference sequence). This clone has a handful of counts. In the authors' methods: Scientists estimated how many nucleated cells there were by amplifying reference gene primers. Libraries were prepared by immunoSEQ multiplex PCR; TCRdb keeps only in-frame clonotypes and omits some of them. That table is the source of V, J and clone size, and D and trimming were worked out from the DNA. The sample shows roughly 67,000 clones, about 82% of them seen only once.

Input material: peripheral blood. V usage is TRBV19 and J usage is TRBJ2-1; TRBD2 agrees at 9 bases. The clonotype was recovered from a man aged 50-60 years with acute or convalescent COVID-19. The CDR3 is CASLPAGGGAGNEQFF. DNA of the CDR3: TGTGCCAGTCTACCGGCCGGCGGGGGGGCGGGGAATGAGCAGTTCTTC.